This paragraph reports one TCR beta chain. The antigen remains undetermined. Arm-PCR of CDR3 regions with iRepertoire HTBI primers generated TCR beta libraries. TCRdb called the multiplex PCR reads again in MiXCR, with one record for every CDR3 protein. The data hold about 450,000 distinct CDR3 sequences, with 20% to 25% observed a single time. Documented time point: persistent/refractory GD, antithyroid drugs over 5 years with positive TRAb. Construction of the TCR library relied on RNA isolated from PBMCs. The CDR3 is 15 residues long. In germline, CDR1 is MNHEY, CDR2 SMNVEV (reference sequence). V was clipped by 8 bases and J by 3 bases, with 14 bases between them. This sample is part of a study of regulatory T cells in long-lasting Graves disease. Study-level findings and limits: TCR diversity was lower in persistent Graves' patients than in newly diagnosed ones.

The chain links TRBV27 to TRBJ1-6; D uncertain. This receptor was identified in a female donor with Graves disease. This specimen consisted of peripheral blood mononuclear cells (PBMCs), obtained when the disease was refractory, from a patient treated with antithyroid drugs. The CDR3 coding sequence is TGTGCCAGCTCAGTCCGCCCCAACTATAATTCACCCCTCCACTTT. Translation: CASSVRPNYNSPLHF.